This is a list of T cell receptor beta chains from one sample in a study of T cells in Graves' hyperthyroidism and ophthalmopathy. TCRdb used MiXCR to reprocess the multiplex PCR reads, holding one entry per CDR3 protein. The sample has 640,000 or so distinct CDR3 sequences; under 15% are singletons. Source material: blood. Every receptor here comes from a woman between 40 and 50 years old with Graves' ophthalmopathy. The CDR3 runs from the conserved cysteine through the conserved F or W. Fields, in order: CDR3 DNA, CDR3 protein, J gene, D gene, V gene, CDR3 length, clone size. The D gene is left open where the match is weak. A row's size may be missing; if present it is once, few, many or a size class.

CDR3nt: TGTGCCAGTAGTATAGATTCCGGCTACGAGCAGTACTTC
CDR3aa: CASSIDSGYEQYF
j_gene: TRBJ2-7
d_gene: -
v_gene: TRBV19
len: 13
abundance: many

CDR3nt: TGTGCCAGCAGTTTTATGGACAGCACTGAAGCTTTCTTT
CDR3aa: CASSFMDSTEAFF
j_gene: TRBJ1-1
d_gene: -
v_gene: TRBV12-3/TRBV12-4
len: 13
abundance: many

CDR3nt: TGTGCCATTTCTACAGGACAGATTGGAAACACCATATATTTT
CDR3aa: CAISTGQIGNTIYF
j_gene: TRBJ1-3
d_gene: -
v_gene: TRBV28
len: 14
abundance: -

CDR3nt: TGTGCCACCAGTGATCCCGCCGAACGAATCCAAGAGACCCAGTACTTC
CDR3aa: CATSDPAERIQETQYF
j_gene: TRBJ2-5
d_gene: -
v_gene: TRBV24-1
len: 16
abundance: -

CDR3nt: TGTGCCAGCAGTTTAGCGCTGCCGAACACTGAAGCTTTCTTT
CDR3aa: CASSLALPNTEAFF
j_gene: TRBJ1-1
d_gene: -
v_gene: TRBV12-3/TRBV12-4
len: 14
abundance: many

CDR3nt: TGCAGTGCTAGTAGGTCTCGGGACCAAGAGACCCAGTACTTC
CDR3aa: CSASRSRDQETQYF
j_gene: TRBJ2-5
d_gene: -
v_gene: TRBV20-1
len: 14
abundance: many

CDR3nt: TGCGCCAGCAGCTTCCAGACTAGTCCCGAGCAGTACTTC
CDR3aa: CASSFQTSPEQYF
j_gene: TRBJ2-7
d_gene: -
v_gene: TRBV5-1
len: 13
abundance: few

CDR3nt: TGCAGTGCATATGATGGGTTCACTGAAGCTTTCTTT
CDR3aa: CSAYDGFTEAFF
j_gene: TRBJ1-1
d_gene: -
v_gene: TRBV20-1
len: 12
abundance: -

CDR3nt: TGTGCCAGCAGTTTTGGCATCTCGCAGCGTGCCAAAGAGACCCAGTACTTC
CDR3aa: CASSFGISQRAKETQYF
j_gene: TRBJ2-5
d_gene: -
v_gene: TRBV28
len: 17
abundance: many

CDR3nt: TGTGCCAGCAGTACACCTAGGGGCCAAGAGACCCAGTACTTC
CDR3aa: CASSTPRGQETQYF
j_gene: TRBJ2-5
d_gene: -
v_gene: TRBV28
len: 14
abundance: many

CDR3nt: TGTGCCAGCAGAGGACTAGCGAGGGCCGGGGAGCTGTTTTTT
CDR3aa: CASRGLARAGELFF
j_gene: TRBJ2-2
d_gene: TRBD2
v_gene: TRBV2
len: 14
abundance: -

CDR3nt: TGTGCCAGCAGTCGACGTCCCCTCACCGGGGAGCTGTTTTTT
CDR3aa: CASSRRPLTGELFF
j_gene: TRBJ2-2
d_gene: -
v_gene: TRBV28
len: 14
abundance: many

CDR3nt: TGTGCCAGCAGCTTACCCGGGTTGGGAACTGAAGCTTTCTTT
CDR3aa: CASSLPGLGTEAFF
j_gene: TRBJ1-1
d_gene: -
v_gene: TRBV7-2
len: 14
abundance: many

CDR3nt: TGTGCCAGCAGACGACAGGGCGGTCAGCCCCAGCATTTT
CDR3aa: CASRRQGGQPQHF
j_gene: TRBJ1-5
d_gene: TRBD1
v_gene: TRBV12-3/TRBV12-4
len: 13
abundance: many

CDR3nt: TGTGCCAGCAGCATTAGCGGGAGGGTGATTGGGGCCAACGTCCTGACTTTC
CDR3aa: CASSISGRVIGANVLTF
j_gene: TRBJ2-6
d_gene: TRBD2
v_gene: TRBV7-2
len: 17
abundance: -

CDR3nt: TGTGCCAGCAGCTCACCCTCAGGACTAGGGTGTTACGAGCAGTACTTC
CDR3aa: CASSSPSGLGCYEQYF
j_gene: TRBJ2-7
d_gene: TRBD2
v_gene: TRBV11-1
len: 16
abundance: many

CDR3nt: TGTGCCAGCAGTGATGGGAGACTAGCGGGAGACTACGAGCAGTACTTC
CDR3aa: CASSDGRLAGDYEQYF
j_gene: TRBJ2-7
d_gene: TRBD2
v_gene: TRBV2
len: 16
abundance: many

CDR3nt: TGTGCCAGCAGCTTCATACAGGGGACCTATGGCTACACCTTC
CDR3aa: CASSFIQGTYGYTF
j_gene: TRBJ1-2
d_gene: TRBD1
v_gene: TRBV7-2
len: 14
abundance: many

CDR3nt: TGTGCCAGCTCACCCATTAATGACAATCAGCCCCAGCATTTT
CDR3aa: CASSPINDNQPQHF
j_gene: TRBJ1-5
d_gene: -
v_gene: TRBV18
len: 14
abundance: -

CDR3nt: TGTGCCAGCGGGCCCTGGGGACGGAAGTCTAACTATGGCTACACCTTC
CDR3aa: CASGPWGRKSNYGYTF
j_gene: TRBJ1-2
d_gene: -
v_gene: TRBV6-1
len: 16
abundance: many

CDR3nt: TGTGCCAGCTCACCAGGCGAAACCCTCGCCTACGGGCAGTACTTC
CDR3aa: CASSPGETLAYGQYF
j_gene: TRBJ2-7
d_gene: -
v_gene: TRBV18
len: 15
abundance: few

CDR3nt: TGTGCCAGCTCACCACTACAGACAGGGGAGACCCAGTACTTC
CDR3aa: CASSPLQTGETQYF
j_gene: TRBJ2-5
d_gene: TRBD1
v_gene: TRBV18
len: 14
abundance: -

CDR3nt: TGCGCCAGCAGCCCCGAGGCGAGGGGCTACATCTACGAGCAGTACTTC
CDR3aa: CASSPEARGYIYEQYF
j_gene: TRBJ2-7
d_gene: -
v_gene: TRBV4-1
len: 16
abundance: many

CDR3nt: TGTGCCAGCAGCTCCCCCCGGGGGGGATGGATCGAGCAGTACTTC
CDR3aa: CASSSPRGGWIEQYF
j_gene: TRBJ2-7
d_gene: TRBD2
v_gene: TRBV28
len: 15
abundance: many

CDR3nt: TGTGCCACCAGCTTCAGCAGAGAGACCCAGTACTTC
CDR3aa: CATSFSRETQYF
j_gene: TRBJ2-5
d_gene: -
v_gene: TRBV15
len: 12
abundance: many

CDR3nt: TGTGCCAGTAGTCCTCAGGGAGGTTCGGGGTCTGAAGCTTTCTTT
CDR3aa: CASSPQGGSGSEAFF
j_gene: TRBJ1-1
d_gene: -
v_gene: TRBV19
len: 15
abundance: -

CDR3nt: TGTGCCAGCAGTAGGACAGGGGACCCCGGGGAGCTGTTTTTT
CDR3aa: CASSRTGDPGELFF
j_gene: TRBJ2-2
d_gene: TRBD1
v_gene: TRBV7-3
len: 14
abundance: few

CDR3nt: TGCAGTGCGGCAGGGACAGTGGAAAACTATGGCTACACCTTC
CDR3aa: CSAAGTVENYGYTF
j_gene: TRBJ1-2
d_gene: TRBD1
v_gene: TRBV20-1
len: 14
abundance: -

CDR3nt: TGTGCCAGCAGTCGCCAGGAGGTTTTCACTGAAGCTTTCTTT
CDR3aa: CASSRQEVFTEAFF
j_gene: TRBJ1-1
d_gene: -
v_gene: TRBV6-1
len: 14
abundance: many

CDR3nt: TGTGCCAGCAGCTCCCTATCCCGGGACAGGACCCCAGGTCAGCCCCAGCATTTT
CDR3aa: CASSSLSRDRTPGQPQHF
j_gene: TRBJ1-5
d_gene: TRBD1
v_gene: TRBV28
len: 18
abundance: many

CDR3nt: TGTGCCAGCAGTTTAGGTTTTGGTGGTCAGCCCCAGCATTTT
CDR3aa: CASSLGFGGQPQHF
j_gene: TRBJ1-5
d_gene: -
v_gene: TRBV28
len: 14
abundance: -

CDR3nt: TGCAGCGTTGAATCTGGGGAAGAGACCCAGTACTTC
CDR3aa: CSVESGEETQYF
j_gene: TRBJ2-5
d_gene: -
v_gene: TRBV29-1
len: 12
abundance: many

CDR3nt: TGTGCCAGCAGTGAATCTTACAGCTCCTACGAGCAGTACTTC
CDR3aa: CASSESYSSYEQYF
j_gene: TRBJ2-7
d_gene: -
v_gene: TRBV25-1
len: 14
abundance: few

CDR3nt: TGTGCCAGCAGTTTAGTGACTGAGGGTCAGCCCCAGCATTTT
CDR3aa: CASSLVTEGQPQHF
j_gene: TRBJ1-5
d_gene: -
v_gene: TRBV12-3/TRBV12-4
len: 14
abundance: many

CDR3nt: TGTGCTAGTGGTTTGGTATTGTTTGGAAGGGGGCGGAACACCGGGGAGCTGTTTTTT
CDR3aa: CASGLVLFGRGRNTGELFF
j_gene: TRBJ2-2
d_gene: TRBD1
v_gene: TRBV12-5
len: 19
abundance: once

CDR3nt: TGTGCCAGCAGTTTTTATCCCTACCTTCCATACACTGAAGCTTTCTTT
CDR3aa: CASSFYPYLPYTEAFF
j_gene: TRBJ1-1
d_gene: -
v_gene: TRBV28
len: 16
abundance: -

CDR3nt: TGTGCCAGCAGCGCGCCCCCCGACAGGGTCTACGAGCAGTACTTC
CDR3aa: CASSAPPDRVYEQYF
j_gene: TRBJ2-7
d_gene: TRBD1
v_gene: TRBV9
len: 15
abundance: -

CDR3nt: TGTGCCAGCAGTCGCCTTGGGGGGGGCAATCAGCCCCAGCATTTT
CDR3aa: CASSRLGGGNQPQHF
j_gene: TRBJ1-5
d_gene: -
v_gene: TRBV6-2/TRBV6-3
len: 15
abundance: -

CDR3nt: TGTGCCAGCAGTGTCGTAACAACATCAGGGAAAGAGACCCAGTACTTC
CDR3aa: CASSVVTTSGKETQYF
j_gene: TRBJ2-5
d_gene: -
v_gene: TRBV6-1
len: 16
abundance: many

CDR3nt: TGTGCCATCAGCGGGACTAGCGGGAGAAAAGAGACCCAGTACTTC
CDR3aa: CAISGTSGRKETQYF
j_gene: TRBJ2-5
d_gene: TRBD2
v_gene: TRBV10-3
len: 15
abundance: many

CDR3nt: TGTGCCAGCAGTTCAACTAGCGGGAATAGCGAGCAGTACTTC
CDR3aa: CASSSTSGNSEQYF
j_gene: TRBJ2-7
d_gene: TRBD2
v_gene: TRBV12-3/TRBV12-4
len: 14
abundance: few

CDR3nt: TGTGCCAGCAGTGAATCGGTCAGCCAAGAGACCCAGTACTTC
CDR3aa: CASSESVSQETQYF
j_gene: TRBJ2-5
d_gene: -
v_gene: TRBV2
len: 14
abundance: many

CDR3nt: TGTGCCAGCAGCCCCAGTGGTGAATGGGAGACCCAGTACTTC
CDR3aa: CASSPSGEWETQYF
j_gene: TRBJ2-5
d_gene: -
v_gene: TRBV14
len: 14
abundance: many

CDR3nt: TGTGCCACCAGTGATTCCCTCGGCTACACCTTC
CDR3aa: CATSDSLGYTF
j_gene: TRBJ1-2
d_gene: -
v_gene: TRBV24-1
len: 11
abundance: -

CDR3nt: TGTGCCACCTCCCCCAGGGGAGGGAACACTGAAGCTTTCTTT
CDR3aa: CATSPRGGNTEAFF
j_gene: TRBJ1-1
d_gene: -
v_gene: TRBV19
len: 14
abundance: many

CDR3nt: TGTGCCAGCAGTTTAGCGCGAGGAAACGAGCAGTACTTC
CDR3aa: CASSLARGNEQYF
j_gene: TRBJ2-7
d_gene: -
v_gene: TRBV7-2
len: 13
abundance: many

CDR3nt: TGTGCCATCAGAGCTGCCGGGGGGGCCTCGGTCTACGAGCAGTACTTC
CDR3aa: CAIRAAGGASVYEQYF
j_gene: TRBJ2-7
d_gene: TRBD2
v_gene: TRBV10-3
len: 16
abundance: few

CDR3nt: TGTGCCAGCAGCGGGGGACTTCTGGAGACCCAGTACTTC
CDR3aa: CASSGGLLETQYF
j_gene: TRBJ2-5
d_gene: -
v_gene: TRBV7-2
len: 13
abundance: -

CDR3nt: TGTGCCAGCAGTCTCCGGGACCGAGCCGGGCAGTACTTC
CDR3aa: CASSLRDRAGQYF
j_gene: TRBJ2-7
d_gene: -
v_gene: TRBV6-1
len: 13
abundance: -

CDR3nt: TGTGCCAGCAGCCATCAGGGTAAAGGGGCCTACGAGCAGTACTTC
CDR3aa: CASSHQGKGAYEQYF
j_gene: TRBJ2-7
d_gene: -
v_gene: TRBV4-2
len: 15
abundance: -

CDR3nt: TGTGCCTGGAGCGTAGGCCGGACGGGCTCCTATAATTCACCCCTCCACTTT
CDR3aa: CAWSVGRTGSYNSPLHF
j_gene: TRBJ1-6
d_gene: -
v_gene: TRBV30
len: 17
abundance: -

CDR3nt: TGCAGTGCTAGAGACGGGACAGGGGATGAGACCCAGTACTTC
CDR3aa: CSARDGTGDETQYF
j_gene: TRBJ2-5
d_gene: TRBD1
v_gene: TRBV20-1
len: 14
abundance: once

CDR3nt: TGTGCCACCAGTGATTTCCGGGGTTATGGAGGGAACACCGGGGAGCTGTTTTTT
CDR3aa: CATSDFRGYGGNTGELFF
j_gene: TRBJ2-2
d_gene: -
v_gene: TRBV24-1
len: 18
abundance: many

CDR3nt: TGTGCCATCGGTGGACTAGCGGGAGGGCCCGGTACGCAGTATTTT
CDR3aa: CAIGGLAGGPGTQYF
j_gene: TRBJ2-3
d_gene: TRBD2
v_gene: TRBV10-3
len: 15
abundance: -

CDR3nt: TGTGCCAGCAGTTACTATGCACGGTCTGGGGAGCAGTACTTC
CDR3aa: CASSYYARSGEQYF
j_gene: TRBJ2-7
d_gene: -
v_gene: TRBV6-2/TRBV6-3
len: 14
abundance: many

CDR3nt: TGTGCCAGCAGCCCTTTAGCGGGAGCTTACGAGCAGTACTTC
CDR3aa: CASSPLAGAYEQYF
j_gene: TRBJ2-7
d_gene: TRBD2
v_gene: TRBV19
len: 14
abundance: many

CDR3nt: TGTGCCAGTAGGCGTATGGGAAACACCATATATTTT
CDR3aa: CASRRMGNTIYF
j_gene: TRBJ1-3
d_gene: -
v_gene: TRBV19
len: 12
abundance: many

CDR3nt: TGTGCCAGTAGGCTACATACAGGGCAGGGTGGCTACACCTTC
CDR3aa: CASRLHTGQGGYTF
j_gene: TRBJ1-2
d_gene: -
v_gene: TRBV19
len: 14
abundance: -

CDR3nt: TGTGCCAGCAGTTACTCCCCGGGACGGGGAAACACCATATATTTT
CDR3aa: CASSYSPGRGNTIYF
j_gene: TRBJ1-3
d_gene: -
v_gene: TRBV6-5
len: 15
abundance: many

CDR3nt: TGTGCCAGCAGTGGAACGGGACAGGGGGCCTACGAGCAGTACTTC
CDR3aa: CASSGTGQGAYEQYF
j_gene: TRBJ2-7
d_gene: TRBD1
v_gene: TRBV28
len: 15
abundance: -